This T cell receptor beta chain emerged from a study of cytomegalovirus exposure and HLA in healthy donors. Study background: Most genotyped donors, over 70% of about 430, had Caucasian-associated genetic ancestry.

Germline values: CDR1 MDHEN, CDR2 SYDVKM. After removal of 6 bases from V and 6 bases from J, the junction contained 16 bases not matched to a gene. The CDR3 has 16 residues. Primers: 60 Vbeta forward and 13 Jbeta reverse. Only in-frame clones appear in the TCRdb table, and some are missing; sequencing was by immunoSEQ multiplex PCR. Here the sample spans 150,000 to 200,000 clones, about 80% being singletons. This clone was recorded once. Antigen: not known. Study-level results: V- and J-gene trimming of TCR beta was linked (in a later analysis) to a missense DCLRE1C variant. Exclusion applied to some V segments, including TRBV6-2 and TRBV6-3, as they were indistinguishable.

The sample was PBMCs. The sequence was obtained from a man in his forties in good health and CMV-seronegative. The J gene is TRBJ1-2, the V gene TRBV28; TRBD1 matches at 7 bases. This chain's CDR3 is CASRRQGTERGNGYTF. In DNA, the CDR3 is TGTGCCAGCAGGAGACAGGGCACCGAAAGGGGTAATGGCTACACCTTC.